The present T cell receptor (beta chain) was sequenced within a study of cytomegalovirus exposure and HLA in healthy donors. The PCR employed 60 Vbeta primers together with 13 Jbeta primers. The data were produced by immunoSEQ multiplex PCR, yet TCRdb's version contains in-frame clones alone and is incomplete. The sample shows about 150,000 clones, roughly 73% of them seen only once. Germline V gene sequence: CDR1 GTSNPN, CDR2 SVGIG (reference sequence). The V and J ends lost 0 bases and 4 bases respectively, with 10 bases between them. The CDR3 length is 14 residues. The J gene is TRBJ1-5, the V gene TRBV30; no firm D call. This TCR was sampled from a woman in her 30s in good health and CMV-seronegative. Sequenced input: PBMCs. The CDR3 coding sequence is TGTGCCTGGAGTGTATCTACGGGAAATCAGCCCCAGCATTTT. It is translated as CAWSVSTGNQPQHF.